The present TCR beta chain was sequenced within a study of shared clonotypes between healthy human individuals. Whole-study findings and limits: A handful of donors held 5% to 5.5% of naive CD4 clonotypes in common.

Investigators spread the genomic DNA of each subset evenly over several immunoSEQ plates. Clones were sequenced by immunoSEQ multiplex PCR, and TCRdb holds only the in-frame ones, with some missing. The sample consists of 2 million to 2.5 million clones, 85% to 95% of them appearing once. Comments on this clone: Its antigen is unidentified.

CD4+ cells underwent separation, giving CD45RA+ naive and CD45RA-negative memory subsets. The CDR3 has 14 residues. V was shortened by 5 bases and J by 7 bases, with 18 bases between the two germline ends. The germline V gene has CDR1 KGHSH and CDR2 LQKENI. The V and J genes are TRBV18 and TRBJ2-7; D may be TRBD2 (5 bases). Sequenced input: naive CD4+ T cells from PBMCs. Subset in this sample: CD45RA+ positively selected. The TCR was taken from a man aged 18 to 30 in good health. Some clones in this sample may be carry-over from other donors' samples. CDR3: CASSSSGYPSEQYF. The CDR3 DNA reads as TGTGCCAGCTCATCGAGCGGTTACCCCTCTGAGCAGTACTTC.